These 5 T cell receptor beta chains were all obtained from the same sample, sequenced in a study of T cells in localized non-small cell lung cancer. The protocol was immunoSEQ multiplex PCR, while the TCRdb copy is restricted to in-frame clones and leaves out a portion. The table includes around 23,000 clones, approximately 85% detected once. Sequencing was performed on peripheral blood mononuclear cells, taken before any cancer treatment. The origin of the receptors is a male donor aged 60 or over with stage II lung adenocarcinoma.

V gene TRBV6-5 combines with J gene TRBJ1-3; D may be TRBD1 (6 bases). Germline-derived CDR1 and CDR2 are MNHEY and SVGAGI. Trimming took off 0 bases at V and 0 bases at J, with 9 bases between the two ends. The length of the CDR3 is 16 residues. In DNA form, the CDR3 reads TGTGCCAGCAGTTACTCTCGACAGGCCTCTGGAAACACCATATATTTT. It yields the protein CASSYSRQASGNTIYF.

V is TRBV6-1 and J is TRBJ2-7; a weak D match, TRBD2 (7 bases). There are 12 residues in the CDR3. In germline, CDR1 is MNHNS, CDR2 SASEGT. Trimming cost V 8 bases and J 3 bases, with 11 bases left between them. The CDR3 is CASGGGGYEQYF. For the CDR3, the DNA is TGTGCCAGCGGGGGGGGCGGCTACGAGCAGTACTTC.

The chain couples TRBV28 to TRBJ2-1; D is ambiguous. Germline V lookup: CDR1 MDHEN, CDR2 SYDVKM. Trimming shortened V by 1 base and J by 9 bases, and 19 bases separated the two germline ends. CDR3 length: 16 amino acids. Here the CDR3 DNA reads TGTGCCAGCAGTTTATCCCAAGCTAGACTTCGGAGTGAGCAGTTCTTC. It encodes CASSLSQARLRSEQFF. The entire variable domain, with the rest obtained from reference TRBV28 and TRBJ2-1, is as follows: DVKVTQSSRYLVKRTGEKVFLECVQDMDHENMFWYRQDPGLGLRLIYFSYDVKMKEKGDIPEGYSVSREKKERFSLILESASTNQTSMYLCASSLSQARLRSEQFFGPGTRLTVL.

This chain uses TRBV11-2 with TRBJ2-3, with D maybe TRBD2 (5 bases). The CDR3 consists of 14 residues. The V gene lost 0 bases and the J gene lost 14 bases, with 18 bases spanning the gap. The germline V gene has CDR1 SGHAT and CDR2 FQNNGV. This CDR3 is CASSLEVGGLPWYF. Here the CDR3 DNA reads TGTGCCAGCAGCTTAGAGGTCGGCGGACTTCCGTGGTATTTT. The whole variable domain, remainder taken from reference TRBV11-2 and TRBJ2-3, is EAGVAQSPRYKIIEKRQSVAFWCNPISGHATLYWYQQILGQGPKLLIQFQNNGVVDDSQLPKDRFSAERLKGVDSTLKIQPAKLEDSAVYLCASSLEVGGLPWYFGPGTRLTVL.

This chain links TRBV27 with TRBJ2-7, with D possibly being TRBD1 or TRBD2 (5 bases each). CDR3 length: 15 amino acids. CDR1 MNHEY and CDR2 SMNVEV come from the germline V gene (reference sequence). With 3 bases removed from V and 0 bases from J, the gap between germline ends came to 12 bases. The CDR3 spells CASSFVGVSSYEQYF. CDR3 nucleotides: TGTGCCAGCAGTTTTGTGGGGGTAAGCTCCTACGAGCAGTACTTC.